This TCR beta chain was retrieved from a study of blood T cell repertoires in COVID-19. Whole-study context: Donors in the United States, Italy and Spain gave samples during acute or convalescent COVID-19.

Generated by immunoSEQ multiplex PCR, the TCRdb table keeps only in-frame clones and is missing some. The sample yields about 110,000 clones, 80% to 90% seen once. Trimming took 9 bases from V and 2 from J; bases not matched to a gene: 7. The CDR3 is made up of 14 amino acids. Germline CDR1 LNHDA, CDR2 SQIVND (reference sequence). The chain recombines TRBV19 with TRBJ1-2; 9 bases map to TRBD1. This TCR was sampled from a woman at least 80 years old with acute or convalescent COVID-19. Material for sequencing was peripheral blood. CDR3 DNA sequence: TGTGCCAGCTTACCGGGACAGGGAAACTATGGCTACACCTTC. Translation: CASLPGQGNYGYTF.